A single T cell receptor beta chain is shown here with its context. Profiled with immunoSEQ multiplex PCR; TCRdb holds only in-frame clones, not every one. The sample consists of 100,000 to 150,000 clones, approximately 92% of them appearing once. The sample is drawn from a study of control samples from healthy donors and cancer patients. The receptor was isolated from an elderly man with head and neck cancer. The sample taken for sequencing was PBMCs.

This chain's CDR3 is CASTDRGYTGELFF. The CDR3 DNA sequence: TGTGCCAGCACGGACAGGGGGTACACCGGGGAGCTGTTTTTT. The V and J genes are TRBV6-5 and TRBJ2-2, with TRBD1 matching over 10 bases. V shed 7 bases, J shed 3 bases, and the junction held 2 bases outside the gene matches. The CDR3 is 14 amino acids. Germline CDR1 is MNHEY and CDR2 is SVGAGI.